Following are 8 T cell receptor beta chains from one sample sequenced in a study of molecular identifiers for immune sequencing clone quantification (dated by TCRdb to 2017 to 2018). Library creation used PCR. TCRdb records Illumina HiSeq 4000 as the sequencer. The public reads were quality trimmed at Q25 with fastp and then assembled into clones with MiXCR by TCRdb, keeping productive beta chains. Rows are combined by CDR3 protein, so each entry shows the most common genes and DNA. Counted in this sample were about 640,000 distinct CDR3 sequences; about 20% of them appeared once. Jointly, the top ten make up about 0.9% of the sample. Specimen: naive CD8+ T cells from blood, with Jurkat cell RNA spiked in. The label giving this sample's cell subset or site can be read as: FACS-sorted CD8+CD4-CCR7+CD45RA+ naive T cells. Receptor source: a human donor in good health. Some libraries in this study had Jurkat cell RNA spiked in.

As for this clonotype: Since a much larger clone is just one base distant, this may be a read error. The V and J genes are TRBV5-6 and TRBJ2-5; the D is unclear. CDR1 and CDR2 from the germline V gene are SGHDT and YYEEEE. V was trimmed by 2 bases and J by 4 bases, leaving 12 bases between them. There are 14 residues in the CDR3. The CDR3 is CASSFLYARETQYF. The CDR3 DNA is TGTGCCAGCAGCTTTCTTTACGCACGAGAGACCCAGTACTTC.

This clonotype was counted ten times or more. The chain is built from TRBV10-3 and TRBJ2-2; 8 nucleotides agree with TRBD1. The germline V gene has CDR1 ENHRY and CDR2 SYGVKD. This CDR3 is 17 amino acids long. The ends lost 11 bases at V and 0 bases at J; junction bases unmatched: 14. The CDR3 DNA sequence: TGTGCCTCCGGACAGGGCCCCCAATCCGCGAACACCGGGGAGCTGTTTTTT. The encoded protein is CASGQGPQSANTGELFF.

This clonotype was seen more than once but under ten times. The chain joins TRBV20-1 to TRBJ2-3; 8 bases map to TRBD2. The V gene end was trimmed by 0 bases and the J gene end by 5 bases; junction bases not matched to a gene: 10. This CDR3 has 16 residues. Looked up from germline, CDR1 is DFQATT and CDR2 is SNEGSKA (reference sequence). The CDR3 DNA sequence: TGCAGTGCTAGAGATCTCCGGGGGGGCCCGGGAGATACGCAGTATTTT. Translating it yields CSARDLRGGPGDTQYF.

This clonotype was counted at least ten times. Here the CDR3 reads CASSLLIRTSNEQFF. DNA for the CDR3: TGTGCCAGCAGCTTACTTATTCGGACTAGCAATGAGCAGTTCTTC. J is TRBJ2-1 and V is TRBV7-9; 7 nucleotides agree with TRBD2. This CDR3 comprises 15 residues. The germline V gene has CDR1 SEHNR and CDR2 FQNEAQ (reference sequence). J was trimmed by 6 bases and V by 2 bases; bases with no gene match: 7.

Turning to this clonotype: This may come from a read error, since a much larger clone is one base off. The chain carries TRBV14 and TRBJ1-4; D might be TRBD1 (6 bases). Germline V gene data show CDR1 as SGHDN and CDR2 as FVKESK. The CDR3 spans 15 residues. This CDR3 is CASSQVSGVNKKLFF. CDR3 DNA: TGTGCCAGCAGCCAAGTCTCAGGGGTTAATAAAAAACTGTTTTTT. The full variable domain, completed using reference TRBV14 and TRBJ1-4, is EAGVTQFPSHSVIEKGQTVTLRCDPISGHDNLYWYRRVMGKEIKFLLHFVKESKQDESGMPNNRFLAERTGGTYSTLKVQPAELEDSGVYFCASSQVSGVNKKLFFGSGTQLSVL.

This clonotype was recorded many times. The V call is TRBV5-5, the J call TRBJ1-3; 7 nucleotides align to TRBD1. Germline CDR1 reads SGHKS; CDR2 reads YYEKEE (reference sequence). The CDR3 is made up of 17 amino acids. After removal of 1 base from V and 0 bases from J, the junction contained 7 bases not matched to a gene. The CDR3 DNA reads as TGTGCCAGCAGCTTGTCCACACAGGGGAGCTCTGGAAACACCATATATTTT. As protein: CASSLSTQGSSGNTIYF.

The chain links TRBV4-1 to TRBJ2-7; D perhaps matches TRBD1 (5 bases). Between the trimmed V and J ends, which lost 3 bases and 7 bases, there was a span of 10 bases. The CDR3 runs 12 residues. From germline, CDR1 is MGHRA and CDR2 YSYEKL. CDR3 sequence reads: CASSQTTGEQYF. CDR3 coding DNA: TGCGCCAGCAGCCAGACCACAGGAGAGCAGTACTTC.

The V gene is TRBV4-2, the J gene TRBJ1-4; D gene uncertain. The CDR3 covers 13 residues. V lost 0 bases and J 13 bases, leaving 12 bases between the germline ends. CDR1 and CDR2 from the germline V gene are LGHNA and YNFKEQ. The CDR3 spells CASSQDRDWLLFF. In DNA form, the CDR3 reads TGTGCCAGCAGCCAAGACCGGGATTGGTTACTGTTTTTT.